Presented here are 4 T cell receptor beta chains from one specimen sequenced in a study of molecular identifiers for immune sequencing clone quantification. TCRdb redid the calling of the PCR reads with MiXCR, one entry per CDR3 protein. This table has approximately 500,000 distinct CDR3 sequences, about 21% appearing once. The sample comprised naive CD8+ T cells from blood, with Jurkat cell RNA spiked in. Subset described: FACS-sorted CD8+CD4-CCR7+CD45RA+ naive T cells. All receptors come from a human donor in good health. Some libraries in this study had Jurkat cell RNA spiked in.

This clonotype turned up a few times. This chain uses TRBV7-6 with TRBJ2-1; maybe TRBD2 (6 bases). Between the trimmed V and J ends, which lost 5 bases and 0 bases, there was a span of 14 bases. This CDR3 has 16 amino acids. Germline V gives CDR1 SGHVS, CDR2 FNYEAQ. The CDR3 protein is CASSPRGGDSYNEQFF. For the CDR3, the DNA is TGTGCCAGCAGCCCCCGCGGCGGGGACTCCTACAATGAGCAGTTCTTC.

This clonotype was recorded at least ten times. The chain joins TRBV20-1 to TRBJ2-7; a possible D gene is TRBD2 (7 bases). The CDR3 covers 15 residues. Trimming removed 3 bases from V and 4 bases from J, with 19 bases in between. Germline values: CDR1 DFQATT, CDR2 SNEGSKA (reference sequence). The CDR3 region is CSARSRGRASYEQYF. The CDR3 bases are TGCAGTGCTAGGAGTAGGGGGAGGGCCTCGTACGAGCAGTACTTC.

This clonotype appeared a few times. The gene calls are TRBV27 and TRBJ2-3; unclear D gene. In germline, CDR1 is MNHEY, CDR2 SMNVEV (reference sequence). V was clipped by 4 bases and J by 3 bases, with 14 bases between them. The CDR3 extends over 15 amino acids. This CDR3 is CASSYQASRTDTQYF. The CDR3 nucleotides read TGTGCCAGCAGTTATCAGGCTTCCAGAACAGATACGCAGTATTTT.

There are a few counts of this clonotype. The chain uses TRBV12-3 or TRBV12-4 and TRBJ2-1; 8 nucleotides match TRBD1. The CDR3 extends over 14 amino acids. Unmatched junction bases numbered 8, after V lost 6 bases and J lost 7 bases. The CDR3 sequence: CASSPQTGVNEQFF. CDR3 nucleotide sequence: TGTGCCAGCAGCCCCCAGACAGGGGTAAATGAGCAGTTCTTC.